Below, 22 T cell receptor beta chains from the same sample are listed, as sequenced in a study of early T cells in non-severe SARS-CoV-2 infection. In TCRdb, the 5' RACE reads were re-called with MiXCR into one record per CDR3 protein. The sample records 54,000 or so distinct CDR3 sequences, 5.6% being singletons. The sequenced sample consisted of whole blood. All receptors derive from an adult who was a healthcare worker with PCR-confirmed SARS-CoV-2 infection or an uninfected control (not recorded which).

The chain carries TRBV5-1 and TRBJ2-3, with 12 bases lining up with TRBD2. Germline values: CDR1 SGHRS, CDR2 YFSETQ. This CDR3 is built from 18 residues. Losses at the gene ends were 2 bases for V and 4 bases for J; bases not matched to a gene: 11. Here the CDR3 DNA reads TGCGCCAGCAGCTTCTCGCCCCTAGCGGGAGGGCCAGCAGATACGCAGTATTTT. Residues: CASSFSPLAGGPADTQYF.

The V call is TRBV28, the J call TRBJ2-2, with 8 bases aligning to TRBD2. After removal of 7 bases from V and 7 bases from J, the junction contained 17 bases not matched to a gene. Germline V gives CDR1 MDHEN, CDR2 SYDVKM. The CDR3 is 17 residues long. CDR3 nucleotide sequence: TGTGCCAGCACCCCGTCGGGGACGGGAGGGCGGATCGGGGAGCTGTTTTTT. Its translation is CASTPSGTGGRIGELFF.

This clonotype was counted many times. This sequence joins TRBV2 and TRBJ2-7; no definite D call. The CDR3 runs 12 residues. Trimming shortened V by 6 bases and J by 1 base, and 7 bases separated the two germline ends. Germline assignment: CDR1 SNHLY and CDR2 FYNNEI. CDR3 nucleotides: TGTGCCAGCAGGGCAACTTCCTACGAGCAGTACTTC. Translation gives CASRATSYEQYF.

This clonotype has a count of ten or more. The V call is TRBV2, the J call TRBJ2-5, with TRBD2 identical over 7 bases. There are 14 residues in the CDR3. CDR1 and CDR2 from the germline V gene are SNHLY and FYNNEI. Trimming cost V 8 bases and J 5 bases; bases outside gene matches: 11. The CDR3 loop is CASLSSGPGETQYF. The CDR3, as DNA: TGTGCCAGCTTGTCTAGCGGACCCGGCGAGACCCAGTACTTC.

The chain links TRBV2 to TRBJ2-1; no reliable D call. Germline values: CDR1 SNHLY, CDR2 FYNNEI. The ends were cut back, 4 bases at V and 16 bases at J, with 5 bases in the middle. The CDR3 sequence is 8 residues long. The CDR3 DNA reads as TGTGCCAGCAGTGCAAGTTTCTTC. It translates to CASSASFF.

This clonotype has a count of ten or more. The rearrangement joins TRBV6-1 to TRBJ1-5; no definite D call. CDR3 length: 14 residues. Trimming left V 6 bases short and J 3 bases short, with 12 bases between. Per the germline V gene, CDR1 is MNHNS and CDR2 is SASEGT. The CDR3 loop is CASRRPNSNQPQHF. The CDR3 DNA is TGTGCCAGCAGACGACCAAATTCCAATCAGCCCCAGCATTTT.

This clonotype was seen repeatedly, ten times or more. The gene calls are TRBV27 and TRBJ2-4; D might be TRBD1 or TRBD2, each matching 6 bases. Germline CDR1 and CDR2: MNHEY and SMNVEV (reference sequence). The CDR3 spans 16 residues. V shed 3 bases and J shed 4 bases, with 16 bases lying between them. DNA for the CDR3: TGTGCCAGCAGTTTTATCGGGGGCGGTGGAAAAAACATTCAGTACTTC. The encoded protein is CASSFIGGGGKNIQYF.

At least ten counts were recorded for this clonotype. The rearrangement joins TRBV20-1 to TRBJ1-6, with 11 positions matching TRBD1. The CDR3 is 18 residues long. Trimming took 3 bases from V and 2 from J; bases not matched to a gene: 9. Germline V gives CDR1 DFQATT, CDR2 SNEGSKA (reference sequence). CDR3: CSASGGQGANPYNSPLHF. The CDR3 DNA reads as TGCAGTGCTAGCGGTGGACAGGGGGCAAATCCCTATAATTCACCCCTCCACTTT.

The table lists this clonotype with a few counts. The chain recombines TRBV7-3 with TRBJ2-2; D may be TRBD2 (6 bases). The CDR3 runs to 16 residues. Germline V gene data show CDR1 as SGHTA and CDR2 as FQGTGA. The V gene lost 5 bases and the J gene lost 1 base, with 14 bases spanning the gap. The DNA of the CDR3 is TGTGCCAGCAGCCTCTGGGGAGGTTTGAACACCGGGGAGCTGTTTTTT. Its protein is CASSLWGGLNTGELFF.

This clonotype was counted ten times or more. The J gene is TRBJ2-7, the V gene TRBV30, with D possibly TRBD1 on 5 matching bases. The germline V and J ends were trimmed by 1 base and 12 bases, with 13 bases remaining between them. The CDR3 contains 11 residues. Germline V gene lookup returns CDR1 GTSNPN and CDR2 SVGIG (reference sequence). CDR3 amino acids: CAWSGLAGWYF. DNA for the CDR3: TGTGCCTGGAGTGGATTGGCAGGGTGGTACTTC.

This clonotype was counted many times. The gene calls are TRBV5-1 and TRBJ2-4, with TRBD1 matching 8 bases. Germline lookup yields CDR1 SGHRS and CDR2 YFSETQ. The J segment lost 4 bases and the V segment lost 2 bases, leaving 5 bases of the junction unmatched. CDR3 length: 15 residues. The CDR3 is CASSLNTGGKNIQYF. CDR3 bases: TGCGCCAGCAGCTTAAACACAGGGGGAAAAAACATTCAGTACTTC.

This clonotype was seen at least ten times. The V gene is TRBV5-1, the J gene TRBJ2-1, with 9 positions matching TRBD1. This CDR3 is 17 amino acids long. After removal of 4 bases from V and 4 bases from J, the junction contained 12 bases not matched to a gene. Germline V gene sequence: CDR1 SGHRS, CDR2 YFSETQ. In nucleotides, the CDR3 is TGCGCCAGCAGCACTTACGCCGGGACAGGGCAGTACAATGAGCAGTTCTTC. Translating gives CASSTYAGTGQYNEQFF.

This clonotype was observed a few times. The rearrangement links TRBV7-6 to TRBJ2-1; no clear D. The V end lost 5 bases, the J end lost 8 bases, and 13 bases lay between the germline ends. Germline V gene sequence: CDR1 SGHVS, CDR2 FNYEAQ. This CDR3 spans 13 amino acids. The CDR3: CASSVQVWDEQFF. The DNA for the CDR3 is TGTGCCAGCAGCGTGCAGGTCTGGGATGAGCAGTTCTTC.

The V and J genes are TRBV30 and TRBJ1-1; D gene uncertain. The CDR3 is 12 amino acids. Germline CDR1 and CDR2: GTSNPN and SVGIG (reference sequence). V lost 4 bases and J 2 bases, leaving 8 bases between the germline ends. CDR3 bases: TGTGCCTGGAAAGGGAGAAACACTGAAGCTTTCTTT. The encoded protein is CAWKGRNTEAFF.

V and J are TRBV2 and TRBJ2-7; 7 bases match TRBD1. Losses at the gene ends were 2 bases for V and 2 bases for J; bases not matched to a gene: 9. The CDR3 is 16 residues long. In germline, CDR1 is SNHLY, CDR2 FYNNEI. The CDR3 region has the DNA TGTGCCAGCAGTGAATTGGACAGGACGCTTACCTACGAGCAGTACTTC. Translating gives CASSELDRTLTYEQYF.

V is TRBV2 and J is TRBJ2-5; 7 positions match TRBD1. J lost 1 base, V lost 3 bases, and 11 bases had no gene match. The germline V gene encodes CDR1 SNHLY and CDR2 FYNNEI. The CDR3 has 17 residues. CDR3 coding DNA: TGTGCCAGCAGTGAGCAGAGGACAGGAGATTTCCAAGAGACCCAGTACTTC. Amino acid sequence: CASSEQRTGDFQETQYF.

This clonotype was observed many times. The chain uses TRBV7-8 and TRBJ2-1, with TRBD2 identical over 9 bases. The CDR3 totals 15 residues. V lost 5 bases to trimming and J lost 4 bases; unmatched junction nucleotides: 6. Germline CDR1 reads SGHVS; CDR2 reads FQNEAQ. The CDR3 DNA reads TGTGCCAGCAGCACCGGGACTAGCCAATACAATGAGCAGTTCTTC. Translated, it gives CASSTGTSQYNEQFF.

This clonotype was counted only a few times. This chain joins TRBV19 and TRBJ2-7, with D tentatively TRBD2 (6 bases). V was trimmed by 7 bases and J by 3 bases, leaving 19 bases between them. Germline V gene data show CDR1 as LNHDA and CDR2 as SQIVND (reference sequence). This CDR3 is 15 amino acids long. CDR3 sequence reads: CASKTAGTGLYEQYF. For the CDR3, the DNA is TGTGCCAGTAAAACAGCCGGGACTGGCCTCTACGAGCAGTACTTC.

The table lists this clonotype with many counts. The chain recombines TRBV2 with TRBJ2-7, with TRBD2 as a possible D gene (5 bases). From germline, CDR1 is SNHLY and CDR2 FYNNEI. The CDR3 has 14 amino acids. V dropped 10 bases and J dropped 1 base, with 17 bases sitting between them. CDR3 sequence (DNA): TGTGCCATTAAGAACCCAGGCGGGTCCTACGAGCAGTACTTC. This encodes CAIKNPGGSYEQYF.

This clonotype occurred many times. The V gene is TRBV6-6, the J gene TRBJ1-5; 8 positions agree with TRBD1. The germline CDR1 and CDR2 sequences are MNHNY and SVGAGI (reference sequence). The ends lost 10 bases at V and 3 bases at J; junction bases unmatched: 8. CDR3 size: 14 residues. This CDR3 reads CATMRGQVNQPQHF. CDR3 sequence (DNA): TGTGCCACCATGAGGGGACAGGTCAATCAGCCCCAGCATTTT.

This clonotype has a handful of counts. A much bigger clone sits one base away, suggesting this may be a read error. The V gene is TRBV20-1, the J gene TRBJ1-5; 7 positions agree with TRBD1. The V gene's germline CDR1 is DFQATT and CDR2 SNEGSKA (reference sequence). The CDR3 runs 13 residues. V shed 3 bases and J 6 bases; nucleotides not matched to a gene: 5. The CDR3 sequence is CSASGTVAQPQHF. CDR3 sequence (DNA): TGCAGTGCTAGCGGGACAGTGGCTCAGCCCCAGCATTTT.

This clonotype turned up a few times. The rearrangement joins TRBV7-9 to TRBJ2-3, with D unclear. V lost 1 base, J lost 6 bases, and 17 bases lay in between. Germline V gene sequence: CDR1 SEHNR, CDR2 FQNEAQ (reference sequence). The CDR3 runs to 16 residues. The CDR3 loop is CASSLGVSAELDTQYF. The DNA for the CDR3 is TGTGCCAGCAGCTTAGGAGTGAGCGCGGAGCTCGATACGCAGTATTTT.